The clone carrying this T cell receptor (beta chain) was seen ten or more times. Its antigen is not identified. TCRdb used MiXCR to reprocess the multiplex PCR reads, holding one entry per CDR3 protein. The sample includes some 130,000 distinct CDR3 sequences, 21% of them seen just once. This CDR3 is 15 amino acids long. Germline CDR1 LNHDA, CDR2 SQIVND (reference sequence). V lost 6 bases and J lost 0, with 15 bases in between. The data are from a study of breast tumors, draining lymph nodes, adjacent tissues. Samples came from axillary lymph nodes draining the breast cancer. Whole-study findings and limits: Tumor repertoires ranked between lymph nodes and nontumor tissue in diversity, with V and J gene preferences. That most tumor T cells come from lymph nodes remained unproven. Luminal-like breast cancer showed significantly greater tumor-nontumor repertoire similarity than basal-like breast cancer did. Most tumor T cells seemingly derive from lymph node, then expand in tumor.

This TCR derives from a female donor with breast cancer. Some clones in this sample may be carry-over from other donors' samples. Sequenced sample: axillary lymph node tissue. This chain links TRBV19 with TRBJ2-7, with D perhaps TRBD2 (6 bases). DNA for the CDR3: TGTGCCAGTAGGGATAGCGGAGGGGCCTCCTACGAGCAGTACTTC. Residues: CASRDSGGASYEQYF.